The rows below give T cell receptor beta chains drawn from one sample of a study of cytomegalovirus exposure and HLA in healthy donors. Libraries were prepared by immunoSEQ multiplex PCR; TCRdb keeps only in-frame clonotypes and omits some of them. The sample shows about 150,000 clones, 75% to 80% of them seen only once. The source material was PBMCs. These TCRs come from a male donor in good health and CMV-seronegative. Each CDR3 is given with its conserved first and last residue. The D gene is left open where the match is weak. A clone size is listed for some rows: how often the clone was seen (once, few, many), or a class if it is expanded.

CDR3aa	CDR3nt	v_gene	j_gene	abundance	d_gene
CASSLFRGSGGNEQFF	TGTGCCAGCAGTTTATTCAGAGGGTCAGGGGGCAATGAGCAGTTCTTC	TRBV27	TRBJ2-1	NA	TRBD1
CASSLGGQGAVGGNEQFF	TGTGCCAGCAGCTTAGGCGGGCAGGGGGCGGTGGGGGGCAATGAGCAGTTCTTC	TRBV7-6	TRBJ2-1	NA	TRBD1
CASRFDSLYGYTF	TGCGCCAGCAGGTTCGACAGCCTCTATGGCTACACCTTC	TRBV5-1	TRBJ1-2	NA	NA
CASSLGGLAGARPYNEQFF	TGTGCCAGCAGCTTAGGCGGACTAGCGGGAGCCCGGCCTTACAATGAGCAGTTCTTC	TRBV5-4	TRBJ2-1	few	TRBD2
CASSLGGAPAYEQYF	TGTGCCAGCAGCTTGGGAGGAGCGCCCGCCTACGAGCAGTACTTC	TRBV11-2	TRBJ2-7	NA	NA
CSVDWRGQGTSNYGYTF	TGCAGCGTTGACTGGAGGGGACAGGGGACTTCTAACTATGGCTACACCTTC	TRBV29-1	TRBJ1-2	NA	TRBD1
CASSSQQGAASGNTIYF	TGTGCCAGTAGTTCGCAGCAGGGGGCGGCCTCTGGAAACACCATATATTTT	TRBV19	TRBJ1-3	NA	TRBD1
CASSYQGQGASGYTF	TGTGCCAGCAGTTACCAGGGACAGGGGGCGAGTGGCTACACCTTC	TRBV6-5	TRBJ1-2	once	TRBD1
CASSGTAYGYTF	TGTGCCAGCAGCGGGACAGCCTATGGCTACACCTTC	TRBV7-2	TRBJ1-2	NA	TRBD1
CASSYHRTGRPEAFF	TGTGCCAGCAGCTATCATCGGACAGGGAGACCCGAAGCTTTCTTT	TRBV7-9	TRBJ1-1	NA	TRBD1
CASSLPSLPGQLYGYTF	TGTGCCAGTAGCCTACCCTCGTTACCGGGACAGCTCTATGGCTACACCTTC	TRBV19	TRBJ1-2	NA	TRBD1
CASSLAADYTGELFF	TGTGCCAGCAGCTTAGCGGCAGATTACACCGGGGAGCTGTTTTTT	TRBV7-6	TRBJ2-2	NA	NA
CASSRQGGHTEAFF	TGTGCCAGCAGCCGACAGGGGGGCCACACTGAAGCTTTCTTT	TRBV5-4	TRBJ1-1	NA	TRBD1
CASSLVYLSGSNSRELFF	TGTGCCAGCAGCTTAGTATACTTGAGCGGGAGTAATTCCCGGGAGCTGTTTTTT	TRBV7-9	TRBJ2-2	NA	TRBD2
CAWSVGGFSGNTIYF	TGTGCCTGGAGTGTAGGAGGATTCTCTGGAAACACCATATATTTT	TRBV30	TRBJ1-3	NA	NA
CSVNQGVTGELFF	TGCAGCGTGAATCAGGGGGTCACCGGGGAGCTGTTTTTT	TRBV29-1	TRBJ2-2	NA	TRBD1
CASSLAAPEYAYEQYF	TGTGCCAGCAGTTTAGCGGCTCCAGAGTATGCCTACGAGCAGTACTTC	TRBV27	TRBJ2-7	NA	NA
CASSSRTSLGQETQYF	TGTGCCAGCAGTTCCCGGACTAGTTTGGGGCAAGAGACCCAGTACTTC	TRBV6-6	TRBJ2-5	few	TRBD2
CASSSGQGYTEAFF	TGTGCCAGCAGTTCGGGACAGGGTTACACTGAAGCTTTCTTT	TRBV6-1	TRBJ1-1	NA	TRBD1
CASSLSGSQPQHF	TGTGCCAGCAGTTTATCAGGGAGCCAGCCCCAGCATTTT	TRBV27	TRBJ1-5	NA	NA
CASSHLDRGQDEQYF	TGCGCCAGCAGCCACCTGGACAGGGGGCAGGACGAGCAGTACTTC	TRBV4-3	TRBJ2-7	NA	TRBD1
CASGLGSSTDTQYF	TGTGCCAGCGGGCTTGGGTCTAGCACAGATACGCAGTATTTT	TRBV6-5	TRBJ2-3	NA	NA
CAWNRPGQEWTEAFF	TGTGCCTGGAACAGACCGGGACAGGAGTGGACTGAAGCTTTCTTT	TRBV30	TRBJ1-1	NA	TRBD1
CASSVDPGGDGYEQYF	TGTGCCAGCAGCGTAGACCCAGGGGGTGACGGCTACGAGCAGTACTTC	TRBV9	TRBJ2-7	once	TRBD1
CASSLFPGGLADSYEQYF	TGTGCCAGCAGCTTATTTCCGGGAGGGCTAGCGGACTCCTACGAGCAGTACTTC	TRBV7-2	TRBJ2-7	NA	TRBD2
CASSLALEAGSVGELFF	TGTGCCAGCAGCTTGGCCCTTGAGGCAGGGTCGGTCGGGGAGCTGTTTTTT	TRBV5-5	TRBJ2-2	NA	NA
CASSKGHGDTQYF	TGCGCCAGCAGTAAGGGACACGGAGATACGCAGTATTTT	TRBV5-1	TRBJ2-3	NA	NA
CAWSVGGPGGGYTF	TGTGCCTGGAGTGTAGGCGGTCCTGGAGGGGGCTACACCTTC	TRBV30	TRBJ1-2	NA	NA
CASSNRESDEQYF	TGCGCCAGCAGTAACAGGGAAAGCGACGAGCAGTACTTC	TRBV10-2	TRBJ2-7	NA	NA
CASGGSYGYTF	TGTGCCTCGGGGGGCAGCTATGGCTACACCTTC	TRBV6-5	TRBJ1-2	few	NA
CASSLRGPGDNEQFF	TGTGCCAGCAGCTTGAGGGGGCCCGGGGACAATGAGCAGTTCTTC	TRBV5-4	TRBJ2-1	once	TRBD1
CASSYYDRDSYEQYF	TGTGCCAGCAGCTATTACGACAGGGACTCCTACGAGCAGTACTTC	TRBV5-6	TRBJ2-7	NA	TRBD1
CASSTRNGELFF	TGTGCCAGCAGCACCAGGAACGGGGAGCTGTTTTTT	TRBV7-9	TRBJ2-2	once	NA
CASSQDVEDGTNYGYTF	TGCGCCAGCAGCCAAGATGTGGAGGACGGCACTAACTATGGCTACACCTTC	TRBV4-1	TRBJ1-2	once	NA
CASSLALAESYEQYF	TGTGCCAGCAGCTTAGCGCTAGCGGAGTCCTACGAGCAGTACTTC	TRBV7-9	TRBJ2-7	NA	TRBD2
CASSVRPRDTIYF	TGTGCCAGCAGCGTCCGTCCCAGGGACACCATATATTTT	TRBV9	TRBJ1-3	NA	NA
CASSLKVWDNEQYF	TGTGCCAGCAGCTTGAAGGTCTGGGACAACGAGCAGTACTTC	TRBV11-2	TRBJ2-7	NA	NA
CAISDPRESYEQYF	TGTGCCATCAGCGACCCCCGGGAGAGCTACGAGCAGTACTTC	TRBV10-3	TRBJ2-7	NA	NA
CASRGDRGHEQYF	TGTGCCAGCAGGGGGGACAGGGGGCACGAGCAGTACTTC	TRBV2	TRBJ2-7	NA	TRBD1
CASSQDRVRGEKLFF	TGTGCCAGCAGTCAGGACAGGGTTCGAGGTGAAAAACTGTTTTTC	TRBV6-6	TRBJ1-4	NA	TRBD1
CASSLSRQSSYEQYF	TGTGCCAGCAGTTTATCGCGTCAAAGCTCCTACGAGCAGTACTTC	TRBV27	TRBJ2-7	NA	NA
CASRTSGTGIETQYF	TGTGCCAGCAGGACTTCCGGGACAGGGATAGAGACCCAGTACTTC	TRBV2	TRBJ2-5	NA	TRBD1